Listed below are T cell receptor beta chains from one sample, sequenced in a study of blood T cells in healthy people across ages. TCRdb re-called the 5' RACE reads with MiXCR, one entry per CDR3 protein. Of some 1 million distinct CDR3 sequences in the sample, around 43% are singletons; the top ten hold about 19%. Sequences were obtained from blood. All receptors come from a woman aged 60 to 75 in good health. Both conserved end residues are part of each CDR3. Each record gives: J gene, V gene, clone size, D gene, CDR3 protein, CDR3 DNA. D genes are given only for firm matches. Expanded clones are given a class, and other clones once, few, many or no size at all.

TRBJ2-1 | TRBV30 | NA | NA | CASTGNYNEQFF | TGTGCCTCAACAGGGAATTACAATGAGCAGTTCTTC
TRBJ2-3 | TRBV27 | NA | TRBD2 | CASRPWGAGGEDTQYF | TGTGCCAGCAGGCCGTGGGGAGCGGGAGGTGAAGATACGCAGTATTTT
TRBJ2-7 | TRBV20-1 | NA | TRBD2 | CSARTSGRGPYEQYF | TGCAGTGCTCGGACTAGCGGGCGCGGCCCTTACGAGCAGTACTTC
TRBJ2-7 | TRBV15 | few | TRBD2 | CATSRATSGRDEQYF | TGTGCCACCAGCAGAGCGACTAGCGGGAGAGACGAGCAGTACTTC
TRBJ2-7 | TRBV6-1 | NA | TRBD2 | CASERTSGTQYF | TGTGCCAGCGAGAGGACTAGCGGAACGCAGTACTTC
TRBJ2-7 | TRBV29-1 | few | TRBD2 | CSVEGGGIPYEQYF | TGCAGCGTTGAAGGGGGGGGGATTCCCTACGAGCAGTACTTC
TRBJ2-5 | TRBV18 | once | TRBD1 | CASSDRQGRETQYF | TGTGCCAGCTCCGACCGACAGGGACGAGAGACCCAGTACTTC
TRBJ2-7 | TRBV6-1 | NA | NA | CASFQPYEQYF | TGTGCCAGCTTCCAGCCCTACGAGCAGTACTTC
TRBJ1-2 | TRBV25-1 | NA | TRBD1 | CASRGTGRSGGYTF | TGTGCCAGCAGAGGGACAGGGAGGAGCGGTGGCTACACCTTC
TRBJ2-1 | TRBV5-1 | NA | TRBD2 | CASTPEGRANNEQFF | TGCGCCAGCACGCCCGAGGGGAGGGCCAACAATGAGCAGTTCTTC
TRBJ2-1 | TRBV11-2 | once | TRBD1 | CASSPETGRLSYNEQFF | TGTGCCAGCAGCCCAGAGACAGGGCGCCTCTCCTACAATGAGCAGTTCTTC
TRBJ2-1 | TRBV20-1 | NA | TRBD2 | CKLGLELNEQLF | TGCAAATTGGGACTAGAGCTTAATGAGCAGTTATTC
TRBJ2-3 | TRBV27 | NA | NA | CASSLSVSDTQYF | TGTGCCAGCAGTTTATCCGTGTCGGATACGCAGTATTTT
TRBJ2-3 | TRBV12-3/TRBV12-4 | many | NA | CASSPGSDTQYF | TGTGCCAGCAGCCCCGGGTCAGATACGCAGTATTTT
TRBJ1-1 | TRBV2 | NA | NA | CASSEDRNTEAFF | TGTGCCAGCAGCGAAGACAGAAACACTGAAGCTTTCTTT
TRBJ2-5 | TRBV6-6 | NA | TRBD2 | CASRPGLAGGNKVEQYF | TGTGCCAGCCGACCGGGGCTAGCGGGAGGTAATAAGGTGGAGCAGTACTTC
TRBJ1-5 | TRBV7-2 | NA | NA | CASSSSRDGVNQPQHF | TGTGCCAGCAGCTCATCCCGGGACGGAGTCAATCAGCCCCAGCATTTT
TRBJ2-7 | TRBV20-1 | NA | NA | CSLSVGGGRNEQYF | TGCAGCCTCTCCGTGGGGGGAGGAAGGAACGAGCAGTACTTC
TRBJ2-5 | TRBV7-8 | many | NA | CASSSYLGQETQYF | TGTGCCAGCAGCTCATATTTGGGACAAGAGACCCAGTACTTC